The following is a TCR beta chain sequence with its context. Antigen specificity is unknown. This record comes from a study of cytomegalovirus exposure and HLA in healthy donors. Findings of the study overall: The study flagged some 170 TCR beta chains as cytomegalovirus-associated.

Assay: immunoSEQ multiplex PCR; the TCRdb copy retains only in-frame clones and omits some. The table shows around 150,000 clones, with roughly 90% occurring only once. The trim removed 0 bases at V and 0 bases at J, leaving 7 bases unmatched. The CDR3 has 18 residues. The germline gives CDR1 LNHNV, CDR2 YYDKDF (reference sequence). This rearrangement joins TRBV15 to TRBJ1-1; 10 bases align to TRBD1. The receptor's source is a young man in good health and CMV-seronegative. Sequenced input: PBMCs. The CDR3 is CATSRDRDRGRMNTEAFF. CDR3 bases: TGTGCCACCAGCAGAGACCGAGACAGGGGGCGGATGAACACTGAAGCTTTCTTT.